This passage covers 2 T cell receptor beta chains from one sample sequenced in a study of blood T cell repertoires in COVID-19. Repertoires were generated with immunoSEQ multiplex PCR, while TCRdb's copy carries only in-frame clones and drops some. Of 200,000 to 250,000 clones in the sample, about 82% were seen once. Sequencing used peripheral blood. Source of these receptors: a woman of 80 years or more with acute or convalescent COVID-19.

The chain carries TRBV11-2 and TRBJ2-1; 8 positions agree with TRBD1. V lost 2 bases to trimming and J lost 9 bases; unmatched junction nucleotides: 6. The CDR3 loop spans 14 amino acids. Germline CDR1 SGHAT, CDR2 FQNNGV. The CDR3 sequence is CASSLRTGGGEQFF. CDR3 bases: TGTGCCAGCAGCTTAAGAACAGGGGGAGGTGAGCAGTTCTTC.

V and J are TRBV6-1 and TRBJ2-7, with 11 bases lining up with TRBD1. V shed 3 bases, J shed 7 bases, and the junction held 11 bases outside the gene matches. CDR1 is MNHNS, CDR2 SASEGT, per germline. The CDR3 runs 16 residues. The CDR3 sequence: CASSDYRDRGFGEQYF. DNA for the CDR3: TGTGCCAGCAGTGATTACCGGGACAGGGGGTTTGGAGAGCAGTACTTC.